Sequencing of this T cell receptor beta chain was carried out in a study of tumor-infiltrating lymphocytes in primary liver carcinoma. General study points: Significantly larger top-250-clone fractions were found in tumors than in blood (p = 0.039).

Total RNA (roughly 540 ng) served as template for TCR beta cDNA synthesis primed by a constant-region primer. Employing slightly modified ARM-PCR, three nested multiplex PCR rounds were run, and these gave rise to the TCR beta libraries. Rounds one and two of PCR, each of around 9 cycles, were primed with TRBV1-TRBV30 forward primers and a C-beta reverse primer. MiXCR was run by TCRdb on the multiplex PCR reads, yielding one entry per CDR3 protein. This sample yields about 330,000 distinct CDR3 sequences, of which 65% are seen a single time; about 6% belongs to the top ten. Germline CDR1 is SGHAT and CDR2 is FQDESV (reference sequence). This CDR3 is 14 amino acids long. Worth noting for this clonotype: Its antigen remains unidentified. One end of the junction fails to match germline, which may point to a read error.

The researchers obtained blood RNA from unsorted whole blood and also extracted germline DNA. The sample consisted of peripheral blood. This TCR was recovered from a man aged 35 to 55 with primary liver carcinoma and hepatitis B virus infection. This chain uses TRBV11-1 with TRBJ2-1; TRBD1 matches at 7 bases. The CDR3 is CASSHRGRIIEQFF. DNA for the CDR3: TGTGCCAGCAGCCACAGGGGTCGGATCATTGAGCAATTCTTC.